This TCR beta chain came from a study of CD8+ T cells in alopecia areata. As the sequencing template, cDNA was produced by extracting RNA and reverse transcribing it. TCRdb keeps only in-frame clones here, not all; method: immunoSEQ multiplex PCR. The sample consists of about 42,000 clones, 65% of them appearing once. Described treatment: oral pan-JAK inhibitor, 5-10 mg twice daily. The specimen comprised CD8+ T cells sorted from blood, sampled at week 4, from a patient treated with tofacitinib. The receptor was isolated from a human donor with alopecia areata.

CDR3 protein: CASSFNSYEQYF. The CDR3 coding sequence is TGTGCCAGCAGCTTTAACTCCTACGAGCAGTACTTC. The chain links TRBV7-9 to TRBJ2-7, with unresolved D. Trimming removed 3 bases from V and 0 bases from J, with 3 bases in between. CDR3 length equals 12 residues. Germline CDR1 SEHNR, CDR2 FQNEAQ (reference sequence).